This T cell receptor beta chain was sequenced during a study of blood T cell repertoires in COVID-19. Patients from Seattle were sampled longitudinally, starting during active infection. Clones were sequenced by immunoSEQ multiplex PCR, and TCRdb holds only the in-frame ones, with some missing. Of about 130,000 clones listed, under 95% are singletons. This CDR3 region has 13 residues. Germline V CDR1 and CDR2: LGHDT, YNNKEL (reference sequence). The V end lost 1 base, the J end lost 9 bases, and 10 bases lay between the germline ends. The receptor was isolated from a man between 60 and 70 years old with COVID-19, enrolled during active disease. The specimen was peripheral blood. J is TRBJ2-1 and V is TRBV3-1 (or the pseudogene TRBV3-2); D uncertain. The chain's CDR3 is CASSQVPGFEQFF. CDR3 DNA: TGTGCCAGCAGCCAAGTGCCAGGATTTGAGCAGTTCTTC.